These 4 T cell receptor beta chains came from one sample sequenced in a study of OX40 agonist ivuxolimab in advanced cancers. The protocol was immunoSEQ multiplex PCR, while the TCRdb copy is restricted to in-frame clones and leaves out a portion. The sample has around 78,000 clones, roughly 80% seen once. The source was CD4+ or CD8+ T cells sorted from blood, collected in a trial of the OX40 agonist ivuxolimab. The receptors were sampled from an adult with an advanced solid tumor such as melanoma, head and neck, liver or kidney cancer.

The rearrangement uses TRBV6-5 and TRBJ2-7; no clear D. This CDR3 is built from 14 residues. V was clipped by 10 bases and J by 0 bases, with 16 bases between them. Germline loops: CDR1 MNHEY, CDR2 SVGAGI. CDR3 in amino acids: CATLPASNSYEQYF. In DNA, the CDR3 is TGTGCCACCCTTCCCGCAAGTAACTCCTACGAGCAGTACTTC.

The chain recombines TRBV19 with TRBJ2-7; D not resolved. This CDR3 is 15 amino acids long. The V end lost 1 base, the J end lost 0 bases, and 10 bases lay between the germline ends. The V gene's germline CDR1 is LNHDA and CDR2 SQIVND (reference sequence). The CDR3 loop reads CASSIALQSSYEQYF. The CDR3 bases are TGTGCCAGTAGTATAGCCTTACAGAGCTCCTACGAGCAGTACTTC.

This chain uses TRBV7-8 with TRBJ1-2; D call uncertain. V was shortened by 2 bases and J by 1 base, with 17 bases between the two germline ends. Germline CDR1 reads SGHVS; CDR2 reads FQNEAQ. The CDR3 totals 17 residues. The CDR3 region has the DNA TGTGCCAGCAGCTTATCTAAGTCAGGTCTTTTTAACTATGGCTACACCTTC. Residues: CASSLSKSGLFNYGYTF.

V and J are TRBV9 and TRBJ2-7, with D possibly TRBD2 on 7 matching bases. Trimming cost V 3 bases and J 2 bases, with 15 bases left between them. The CDR3 contains 15 residues. Germline loops: CDR1 SGDLS, CDR2 YYNGEE. CDR3 residues: CASSEGGDRTYEQYF. In DNA form, the CDR3 reads TGTGCCAGCAGCGAGGGGGGGGACCGAACCTACGAGCAGTACTTC.